This note documents a single TCR beta chain sequence. The antigen remains undetermined. TCRdb processed the 5' RACE reads again and assigns one entry to each CDR3 protein, with no DNA. Its table lists roughly 300,000 distinct CDR3 sequences. This specimen comes from a study of T cells expressing NK-cell markers. Findings of the study overall: The share of CD8+ T cells held by dominant NKG2C+ clonotypes was 1.0-7.0% in several donors. The study found these clonotypes also leading the CD3+CD56-NKG2C+ fraction in a few donors.

Per germline, CDR1 MNHNS and CDR2 SASEGT. This CDR3 is built from 15 residues. The clonotype was recovered from a woman between 18 and 75 years old in good health. V is TRBV6-1 and J is TRBJ2-7; TCRdb proposes TRBD1, but this gene call is untestable without DNA. Sequenced sample: blood T cells: a sorted CD56 or NKG2C T cell subset, CD4+ or CD8+ T cells, or bulk PBMC T cells (not recorded which). The CDR3 loop is CASRLTGTGLYEQYF.